This T cell receptor beta chain was obtained from a study of Tregs in tolerant kidney transplant recipients. Looked up from germline, CDR1 is SGHAT and CDR2 is FQNNGV. CDR3 size: 13 residues. Trimming cost V 1 base and J 14 bases, with 15 bases left between them. Overall study results and limits: Tregs expanded with activated donor B cells seemed most donor-specific.

Data came from immunoSEQ multiplex PCR; TCRdb stores just in-frame clones and leaves some out. Here the sample spans 54,000 or so clones, roughly nine tenths being singletons. About this clone itself: Its antigen is not identified.

Related graft donors supplied nonmyeloablative bone marrow transplants, and mixed chimerism was transient. Thawed PBMCs were FACS-sorted into unstimulated CD4+CD25+CD127- regulatory T cells, CD4+CD25- non-regulatory cells, CD4 and CD8 cells. The chain is built from TRBV11-2 and TRBJ2-1, with TRBD2 as a possible D gene (6 bases). The sequencing used CD8+ T cells from blood (PBMCs), collected 24 months after the transplant. This sequence was found in a human patient who received a combined kidney and bone marrow transplant. T cells may partly derive from the graft donor. CDR3 coding DNA: TGTGCCAGCAGCTTAGGGGGGGTCCAACTGGAGTTCTTC. Translation: CASSLGGVQLEFF.